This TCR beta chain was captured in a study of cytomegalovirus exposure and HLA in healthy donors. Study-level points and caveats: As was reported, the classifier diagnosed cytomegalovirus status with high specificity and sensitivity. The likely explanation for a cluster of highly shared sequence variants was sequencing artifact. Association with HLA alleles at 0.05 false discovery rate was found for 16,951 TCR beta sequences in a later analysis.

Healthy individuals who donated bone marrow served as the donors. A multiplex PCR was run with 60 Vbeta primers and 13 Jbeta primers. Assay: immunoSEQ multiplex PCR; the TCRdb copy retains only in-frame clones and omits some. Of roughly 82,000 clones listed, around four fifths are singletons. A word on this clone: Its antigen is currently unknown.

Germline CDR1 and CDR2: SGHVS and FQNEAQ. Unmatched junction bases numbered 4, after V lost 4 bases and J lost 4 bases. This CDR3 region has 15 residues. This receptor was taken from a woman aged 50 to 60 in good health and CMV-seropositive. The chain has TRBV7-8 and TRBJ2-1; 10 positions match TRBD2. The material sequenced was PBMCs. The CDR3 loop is CASSSGLAEYNEQFF. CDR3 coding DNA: TGTGCCAGCAGCTCCGGACTAGCGGAATACAATGAGCAGTTCTTC.